A single sample is the source of the 25 T cell receptor beta chains below, sequenced in a study of T-cell memory formation after mild COVID-19 (dated by TCRdb to 2020 to 2023). Library prep was done by 5' RACE. Data came from an Illumina NovaSeq 6000. Through fastp at Q25 and MiXCR, TCRdb rebuilt clones from the public reads, retaining in-frame beta chains. Duplicate CDR3 protein sequences are folded into a single record with the most common DNA and genes. This sample has nearly 200,000 distinct CDR3 sequences in its table, and 15% to 20% of those were observed once. The ten most abundant clones make up 2% to 3% of the sample. The sample was PBMCs or a T cell subset sorted from them (not recorded which). Receptors originate from an adult woman who had mild COVID-19 (a few samples of this study predate the infection). The sample titles of this study are shuffled in the database, so cell type and time point are left out; the donor was told from shared clones.

CDR3 in amino acids: CASSETLLARADEQFF. The CDR3 DNA is TGTGCCAGCAGCGAGACCCTCCTAGCGAGGGCCGATGAGCAGTTCTTC. This sequence joins TRBV9 and TRBJ2-1; D perhaps matches TRBD2 (6 bases). The CDR3 is 16 amino acids. Deletions cut 3 bases from V and 8 bases from J, with 21 bases between. Germline V gene data show CDR1 as SGDLS and CDR2 as YYNGEE.

The chain carries TRBV6-2 or TRBV6-3 and TRBJ2-1; the D gene is possibly TRBD2 (6 bases). Trimming left V 5 bases short and J 12 bases short, with 11 bases between. Germline CDR1 MNHEY, CDR2 SVGEGT. The CDR3 totals 11 residues. For the CDR3, the DNA is TGTGCCAGCAGTACGCGACTAGGGCAGTTCTTC. Its translation is CASSTRLGQFF.

The chain employs TRBV4-3 and TRBJ2-7; weak D call: TRBD1 (6 bases). V was shortened by 0 bases and J by 3 bases, with 24 bases between the two germline ends. CDR3 length: 19 amino acids. The V gene's germline CDR1 is LGHNA and CDR2 YSLEER. CDR3 in DNA: TGCGCCAGCAGCCAAGACCGCCTCGGGACACCGGCCTCTCTCTACGAGCAGTACTTC. Translation gives CASSQDRLGTPASLYEQYF.

This clonotype occurred a few times. The V gene is TRBV15, the J gene TRBJ2-1; D unresolved. V lost 5 bases to trimming and J lost 1 base, with 9 bases between them. Germline V gene lookup returns CDR1 LNHNV and CDR2 YYDKDF (reference sequence). CDR3 length: 14 residues. CDR3 sequence (DNA): TGTGCCACCAGCCGTCCCCCTTCCTACAATGAGCAGTTCTTC. As protein: CATSRPPSYNEQFF.

The chain employs TRBV11-3 and TRBJ2-7; the match to TRBD1 covers 9 bases. CDR1 is SGHNT, CDR2 YENEEA, per germline. J was trimmed by 3 bases and V by 5 bases; bases with no gene match: 8. There are 15 residues in the CDR3. CDR3 bases: TGTGCCAGCAGCCCCGGGACAGGGCGATACTACGAGCAGTACTTC. As protein: CASSPGTGRYYEQYF.

This clonotype appeared a few times. The J gene is TRBJ1-1, the V gene TRBV3-1; no definite D call. V gave up 1 base and J gave up 11 bases, with 14 bases separating them. This CDR3 comprises 13 residues. Germline-derived CDR1 and CDR2 are LGHDT and YNNKEL (reference sequence). CDR3 in amino acids: CASSQAGSSGAFF. CDR3 nucleotides: TGTGCCAGCAGCCAAGCGGGCAGTTCGGGGGCTTTCTTT.

This chain joins TRBV7-9 and TRBJ2-5; either TRBD1 or TRBD2 may fit D (5 bases each). Per the germline V gene, CDR1 is SEHNR and CDR2 is FQNEAQ (reference sequence). CDR3 length: 19 residues. V dropped 5 bases and J dropped 3 bases, with 28 bases sitting between them. The CDR3 protein is CASSPGTGRTLLAKETQYF. The DNA for the CDR3 is TGTGCCAGCAGCCCCGGGACGGGACGGACCTTGCTGGCCAAAGAGACCCAGTACTTC.

The chain employs TRBV5-1 and TRBJ2-7; 8 nucleotides agree with TRBD1. Germline CDR1 and CDR2: SGHRS and YFSETQ. There are 14 residues in the CDR3. With 5 bases clipped from V and 4 bases from J, the junction kept 8 bases outside the gene matches. This chain's CDR3 is CASRSGTGAYEQYF. In DNA form, the CDR3 reads TGCGCCAGCAGATCAGGGACAGGAGCTTACGAGCAGTACTTC.

The V gene is TRBV19, the J gene TRBJ1-1, with D uncertain. The CDR3 consists of 16 residues. Trimming took 3 bases from V and 0 from J, leaving 14 bases between them. Germline CDR1 is LNHDA and CDR2 is SQIVND (reference sequence). The CDR3 DNA is TGTGCCAGTAGTATCGAAGCCTACCGGATGAACACTGAAGCTTTCTTT. Protein product: CASSIEAYRMNTEAFF. The whole variable domain, filled in from reference TRBV19 and TRBJ1-1, reads DGGITQSPKYLFRKEGQNVTLSCEQNLNHDAMYWYRQDPGQGLRLIYYSQIVNDFQKGDIAEGYSVSREKKESFPLTVTSAQKNPTAFYLCASSIEAYRMNTEAFFGQGTRLTVV.

In this sample, this clonotype turned up many times. The J gene is TRBJ2-7, the V gene TRBV4-2; 9 nucleotides align to TRBD1. Germline V gene lookup returns CDR1 LGHNA and CDR2 YNFKEQ. The V gene end was trimmed by 1 base and the J gene end by 2 bases; junction bases not matched to a gene: 6. The CDR3 consists of 16 residues. The CDR3 region is CASSQAARDRAYEQYF. The CDR3, as DNA: TGTGCCAGCAGCCAAGCTGCCCGGGACAGGGCCTACGAGCAGTACTTC.

The rearrangement links TRBV29-1 to TRBJ2-7, with 8 bases that match TRBD1. With V trimmed by 4 bases and J by 3 bases, 5 bases remained unmatched. The CDR3 is made up of 13 amino acids. Per the germline V gene, CDR1 is SQVTM and CDR2 is ANQGSEA. The CDR3 loop is CSVVTDRDYEQYF. CDR3 nucleotide sequence: TGCAGCGTTGTGACGGACAGGGACTACGAGCAGTACTTC.

The chain carries TRBV20-1 and TRBJ2-1; D might be TRBD2 (6 bases). Looked up from germline, CDR1 is DFQATT and CDR2 is SNEGSKA (reference sequence). The CDR3 spans 14 residues. Trimming cost V 3 bases and J 0 bases, with 9 bases left between them. CDR3 sequence reads: CSASSGPSYNEQFF. The CDR3 DNA follows: TGCAGTGCTAGTAGCGGACCCTCCTACAATGAGCAGTTCTTC.

The gene calls are TRBV9 and TRBJ2-1, with a tentative D call TRBD2 (5 bases). V was cut by 0 bases and J by 0 bases, with 7 bases left in between. The CDR3 runs 15 residues. Germline V gene sequence: CDR1 SGDLS, CDR2 YYNGEE. The CDR3 reads CASSVGTLSYNEQFF. DNA for the CDR3: TGTGCCAGCAGCGTAGGGACTCTCTCCTACAATGAGCAGTTCTTC. The full variable domain, rest sourced from reference TRBV9 and TRBJ2-1, is DSGVTQTPKHLITATGQRVTLRCSPRSGDLSVYWYQQSLDQGLQFLIQYYNGEERAKGNILERFSAQQFPDLHSELNLSSLELGDSALYFCASSVGTLSYNEQFFGPGTRLTVL.

J is TRBJ1-2 and V is TRBV7-3; D ambiguous. This CDR3 has 13 amino acids. Per the germline V gene, CDR1 is SGHTA and CDR2 is FQGTGA. V was trimmed by 3 bases and J by 1 base, leaving 6 bases between them. The CDR3 DNA reads TGTGCCAGCAGCTTTAGCCTTAACTATGGCTACACCTTC. Translated: CASSFSLNYGYTF.

The chain carries TRBV20-1 and TRBJ2-1; 8 bases agree with TRBD2. Germline values: CDR1 DFQATT, CDR2 SNEGSKA (reference sequence). CDR3 size: 14 residues. The junction had 6 bases not matched to a gene; V was cut back by 5 bases and J by 3 bases. The DNA for the CDR3 is TGCAGTGCTCGGCGTCTAGCGGGCTACAATGAGCAGTTCTTC. It yields the protein CSARRLAGYNEQFF.

This clonotype was seen at least ten times. The rearrangement links TRBV7-9 to TRBJ2-7; D is unclear. Trimming removed 0 bases from V and 2 bases from J, with 11 bases in between. CDR1 is SEHNR and CDR2 is FQNEAQ in the germline V gene (reference sequence). CDR3 size: 15 residues. The CDR3 loop reads CASSLAGTATYEQYF. In DNA, the CDR3 is TGTGCCAGCAGCTTAGCGGGTACGGCTACCTACGAGCAGTACTTC.

This clonotype was seen only once. The chain joins TRBV24-1 to TRBJ2-2; possibly TRBD1 for D (6 bases). The CDR3 spans 14 residues. Per germline, CDR1 KGHDR and CDR2 SFDVKD. Trimming cost V 4 bases and J 7 bases, with 12 bases left between them. CDR3 in DNA: TGTGCCACCAGTGACTCGGCAGGGGTCGGGGAGCTGTTTTTT. Its translation: CATSDSAGVGELFF.

This clonotype occurred a few times. V gene TRBV12-3 or TRBV12-4 combines with J gene TRBJ2-5; the D gene is possibly TRBD1 (5 bases). V lost 6 bases and J 4 bases, leaving 15 bases between the germline ends. The CDR3 is 14 amino acids. CDR3 sequence reads: CASSNGHRLETQYF. The CDR3 nucleotides are TGTGCCAGCAGCAATGGACACCGCTTAGAGACCCAGTACTTC.

This clonotype was seen only a few times. CDR3 residues: CASSRGGLQLFF. The CDR3 bases are TGTGCCAGCAGCCGGGGGGGCCTCCAACTGTTTTTT. This chain joins TRBV12-3 or TRBV12-4 and TRBJ1-4, with D perhaps matching TRBD1 (6 bases). CDR3 length: 12 amino acids. Trimming stripped 6 bases from V and 12 bases from J, with 14 bases between.

This chain joins TRBV5-5 and TRBJ1-5; a possible D gene is TRBD1 (5 bases). Germline-derived CDR1 and CDR2 are SGHKS and YYEKEE (reference sequence). Trimming removed 4 bases from V and 3 bases from J, with 11 bases in between. The CDR3 loop spans 14 amino acids. The CDR3 DNA sequence: TGTGCCAGCAGCCCCCGCAGGGCCAATCAGCCCCAGCATTTT. Residues: CASSPRRANQPQHF.

This clonotype occurred a few times. The rearrangement joins TRBV30 to TRBJ2-7; D is possibly TRBD2 (5 bases). The CDR3 contains 14 residues. The V end lost 3 bases, the J end lost 4 bases, and 16 bases lay between the germline ends. Looked up from germline, CDR1 is GTSNPN and CDR2 is SVGIG (reference sequence). The CDR3 sequence: CAWSPGGKRYEQYF. In DNA form, the CDR3 reads TGTGCCTGGAGCCCCGGAGGCAAACGTTACGAGCAGTACTTC.

J is TRBJ2-2 and V is TRBV5-6; TRBD1 is a possible D gene (6 bases). The CDR3 spans 16 residues. The germline V and J ends were trimmed by 4 bases and 3 bases, with 16 bases remaining between them. Germline-derived CDR1 and CDR2 are SGHDT and YYEEEE. The CDR3, as DNA: TGTGCCAGCAGCCCAAAGGACAGTTACGACACCGGGGAGCTGTTTTTT. Residues: CASSPKDSYDTGELFF.

This clonotype turned up a few times. The chain employs TRBV18 and TRBJ1-1; maybe TRBD1 (5 bases). Trimming stripped 3 bases from V and 5 bases from J, with 16 bases between. This CDR3 has 15 amino acids. Germline CDR1 reads KGHSH; CDR2 reads LQKENI. The CDR3 DNA reads as TGTGCCAGCTCACCGTCGAGAGGGGCGCGAACTGAAGCTTTCTTT. Its protein product is CASSPSRGARTEAFF.

The genes are TRBV4-2 and TRBJ2-1; 12 nucleotides line up with TRBD2. Germline lookup yields CDR1 LGHNA and CDR2 YNFKEQ. This CDR3 spans 18 amino acids. Trimming removed 2 bases from V and 0 bases from J; junction bases left unmatched: 5. As DNA, the CDR3 is TGTGCCAGCAGCCAACGGCTAGCGGGAGGGCCCTCCTACAATGAGCAGTTCTTC. Encoded protein: CASSQRLAGGPSYNEQFF.

The chain couples TRBV5-5 to TRBJ1-1, with a tentative D call TRBD1 (6 bases). Per the germline V gene, CDR1 is SGHKS and CDR2 is YYEKEE (reference sequence). The CDR3 consists of 15 residues. V gave up 9 bases and J gave up 1 base, with 19 bases separating them. CDR3 nucleotide sequence: TGTGCCACCACGACAGGAAGGAGCCCGAACACTGAAGCTTTCTTT. It specifies CATTTGRSPNTEAFF.